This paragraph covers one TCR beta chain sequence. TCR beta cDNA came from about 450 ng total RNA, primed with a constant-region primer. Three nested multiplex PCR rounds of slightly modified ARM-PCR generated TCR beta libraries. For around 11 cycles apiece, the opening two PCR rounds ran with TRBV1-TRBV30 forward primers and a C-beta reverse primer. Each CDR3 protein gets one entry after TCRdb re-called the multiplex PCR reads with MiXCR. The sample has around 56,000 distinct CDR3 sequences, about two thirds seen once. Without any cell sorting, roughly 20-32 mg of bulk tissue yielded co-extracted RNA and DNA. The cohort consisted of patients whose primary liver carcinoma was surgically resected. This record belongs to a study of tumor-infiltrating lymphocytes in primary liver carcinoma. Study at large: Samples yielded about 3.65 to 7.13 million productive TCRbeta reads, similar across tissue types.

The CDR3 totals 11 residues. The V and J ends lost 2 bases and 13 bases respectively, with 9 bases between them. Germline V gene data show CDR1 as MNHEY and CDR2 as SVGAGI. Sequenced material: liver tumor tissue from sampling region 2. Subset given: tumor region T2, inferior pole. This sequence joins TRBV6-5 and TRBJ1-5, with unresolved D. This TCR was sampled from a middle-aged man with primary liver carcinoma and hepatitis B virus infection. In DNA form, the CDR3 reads TGTGCCAGCAGTTACGGCGAGGCTCAGCATTTT. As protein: CASSYGEAQHF.